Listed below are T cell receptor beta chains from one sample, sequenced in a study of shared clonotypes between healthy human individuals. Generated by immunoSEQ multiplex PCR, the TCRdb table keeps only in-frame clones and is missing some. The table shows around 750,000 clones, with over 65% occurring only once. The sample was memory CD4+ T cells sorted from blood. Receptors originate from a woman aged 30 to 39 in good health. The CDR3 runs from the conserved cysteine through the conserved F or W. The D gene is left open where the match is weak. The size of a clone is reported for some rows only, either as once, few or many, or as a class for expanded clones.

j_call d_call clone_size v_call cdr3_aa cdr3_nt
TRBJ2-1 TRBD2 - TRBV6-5 CASRGLAGAHYEQFF TGTGCCAGCAGGGGACTAGCGGGGGCGCATTATGAGCAGTTCTTC
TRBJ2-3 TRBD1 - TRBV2 CATDRGRGTDTQYF TGTGCCACCGACAGGGGACGGGGCACAGATACGCAGTATTTT
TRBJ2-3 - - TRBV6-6 CASSYGLSSTDTQYF TGTGCCAGCAGTTACGGACTGAGTAGCACAGATACGCAGTATTTT
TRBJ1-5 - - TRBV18 CASSPGVQPQHF TGTGCCAGCTCACCGGGTGTTCAGCCCCAGCATTTT
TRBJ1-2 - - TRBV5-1 CASSPTQVTYGYTF TGCGCCAGCAGCCCAACACAGGTTACCTATGGCTACACCTTC
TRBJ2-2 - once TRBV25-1 CASSKSGVGTGELFF TGTGCCAGCAGTAAATCAGGGGTAGGCACCGGGGAGCTGTTTTTT
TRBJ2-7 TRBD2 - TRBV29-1 CSVEGLAGDEQYF TGCAGCGTAGAAGGACTAGCGGGAGACGAGCAGTACTTC
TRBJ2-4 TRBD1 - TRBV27 CASARDRQNIQYF TGTGCCAGCGCCCGGGACAGACAAAACATTCAGTACTTC
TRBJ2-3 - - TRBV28 CASSHITDTQYF TGTGCCAGCAGCCACATCACAGATACGCAGTATTTT
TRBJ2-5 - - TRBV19 CASSIWLGKTQYF TGTGCCAGTAGTATATGGCTAGGGAAGACCCAGTACTTC
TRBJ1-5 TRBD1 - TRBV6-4 CASSQKRQGTHQPQHF TGTGCCAGCAGCCAGAAAAGACAGGGGACCCATCAGCCCCAGCATTTT
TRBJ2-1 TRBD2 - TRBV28 CASGLDLGGSYNEQFF TGTGCCAGCGGACTAGACCTCGGGGGCTCCTACAATGAGCAGTTCTTC
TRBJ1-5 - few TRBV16 CASSHRDNQPQHF TGTGCCAGCAGCCATCGGGACAATCAGCCCCAGCATTTT
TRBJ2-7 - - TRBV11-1 CASSVFPGSPYEQYF TGTGCCAGCAGCGTGTTCCCAGGGTCCCCCTACGAGCAGTACTTC
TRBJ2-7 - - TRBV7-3 CASSLTRTASYEQYF TGTGCCAGCAGCTTAACAAGGACCGCATCCTACGAGCAGTACTTC
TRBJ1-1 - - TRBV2 CASSGERVNTEAFF TGTGCCAGCAGTGGGGAGAGAGTGAACACTGAAGCTTTCTTT
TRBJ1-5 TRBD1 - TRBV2 CASRGTDIGNQPQHF TGTGCCAGCAGAGGGACAGACATTGGAAATCAGCCCCAGCATTTT
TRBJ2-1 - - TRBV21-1 CASLRSGRHSYNEQFF TGTGCCAGCCTGAGGAGCGGGAGGCACTCCTACAATGAGCAGTTCTTC
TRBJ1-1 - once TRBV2 CASTSDRYLNTEAFF TGTGCCAGCACATCGGACCGCTATTTGAACACTGAAGCTTTCTTT
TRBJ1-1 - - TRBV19 CASSPLGKEGTEAFF TGTGCCAGTAGTCCCCTGGGGAAAGAGGGCACTGAAGCTTTCTTT
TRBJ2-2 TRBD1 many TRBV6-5 CASRGQGDIGELFF TGTGCCAGCAGAGGACAGGGGGACATCGGGGAGCTGTTTTTT
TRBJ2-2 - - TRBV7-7 CASSLMGELFF TGTGCCAGCAGCTTAATGGGGGAGCTGTTTTTT
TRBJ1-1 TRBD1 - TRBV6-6 CASRDQGAEAFF TGTGCCAGCAGAGACCAGGGGGCTGAAGCTTTCTTT
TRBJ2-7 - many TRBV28 CASSANRKQYF TGTGCCAGCAGTGCCAACAGGAAGCAGTACTTC
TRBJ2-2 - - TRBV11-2 CASTQTSANTGELFF TGTGCCAGCACCCAGACGTCCGCGAACACCGGGGAGCTGTTTTTT